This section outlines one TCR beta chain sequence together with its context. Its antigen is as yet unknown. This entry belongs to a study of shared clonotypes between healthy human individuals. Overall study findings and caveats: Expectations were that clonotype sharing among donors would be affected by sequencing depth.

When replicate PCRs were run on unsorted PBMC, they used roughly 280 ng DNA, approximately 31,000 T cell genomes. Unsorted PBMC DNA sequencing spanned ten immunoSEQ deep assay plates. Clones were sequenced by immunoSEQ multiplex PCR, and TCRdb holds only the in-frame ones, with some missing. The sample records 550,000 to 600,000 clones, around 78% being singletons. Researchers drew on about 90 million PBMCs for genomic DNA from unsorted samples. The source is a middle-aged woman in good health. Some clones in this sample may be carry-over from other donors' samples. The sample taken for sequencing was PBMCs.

CDR3: CASSTGVGYTF. CDR3 coding DNA: TGTGCCAGCAGTACCGGGGTCGGCTACACCTTC. The chain combines TRBV6-5 with TRBJ1-2; no reliable D call. Trimming shortened V by 5 bases and J by 8 bases, and 9 bases separated the two germline ends. The germline CDR1 and CDR2 sequences are MNHEY and SVGAGI. The CDR3 loop spans 11 amino acids.